These 19 T cell receptor beta chains came from one sample sequenced in a study of Ad26.COV2.S vaccination and SARS-CoV-2 variants. Measured with immunoSEQ multiplex PCR; TCRdb has only the in-frame clones, and not every one. This sample has over 400,000 clones, with around 92% found just once. This sample's treatment: around 19 received Ad26.COV2.S at low or high dose, single or two shots; about 5 received placebo; per-sample allocation not given. The samples date from day 63 after the first vaccine or placebo injection. The sequences come from peripheral blood, collected in a trial of Ad26.COV2.S vaccine versus placebo. These receptor sequences come from a person aged 18-65 years who received the Ad26.COV2.S COVID-19 vaccine or a placebo.

This chain connects TRBV6-2 or TRBV6-3 to TRBJ2-1; D is uncertain. Trimming took off 2 bases at V and 9 bases at J, with 11 bases between the two ends. Looked up from germline, CDR1 is MNHEY and CDR2 is SVGEGT. This CDR3 contains 13 residues. CDR3 region: CASSYPDPSEQFF. The CDR3 region has the DNA TGTGCCAGCAGTTACCCTGACCCTAGTGAGCAGTTCTTC.

The V and J genes are TRBV11-2 and TRBJ1-1, with unresolved D. The CDR3 covers 15 residues. V lost 2 bases to trimming and J lost 0 bases, with 10 bases between them. Germline-derived CDR1 and CDR2 are SGHAT and FQNNGV. CDR3 amino acids: CASSLMRRVNTEAFF. The CDR3 DNA reads TGTGCCAGCAGCTTAATGCGGAGAGTGAACACTGAAGCTTTCTTT.

CDR3 nucleotides: TGCAGTGTGTTGGTCTCCTACGAGCAGTACTTC. Amino acids: CSVLVSYEQYF. The chain joins TRBV20-1 to TRBJ2-7; D ambiguous. Between the trimmed V and J ends, which lost 7 bases and 0 bases, there was a span of 7 bases. The germline gives CDR1 DFQATT, CDR2 SNEGSKA (reference sequence). The CDR3 is 11 amino acids.

The genes are TRBV4-1 and TRBJ2-7; the D is unclear. Germline V lookup: CDR1 MGHRA, CDR2 YSYEKL. The CDR3 loop spans 15 amino acids. Trimming left V 1 base short and J 3 bases short, with 13 bases between. Here the CDR3 DNA reads TGCGCCAGCAGCCAAGTTGTACAGAGTCTCTACGAGCAGTACTTC. Protein: CASSQVVQSLYEQYF.

This rearrangement joins TRBV15 to TRBJ1-1; D uncertain. The V end was cut by 2 bases, the J end by 0 bases, with 7 bases between. CDR1 and CDR2 (germline): LNHNV, YYDKDF (reference sequence). The CDR3 has 14 residues. CDR3 coding DNA: TGTGCCACCAGCAGAAAACAGATGAACACTGAAGCTTTCTTT. Protein: CATSRKQMNTEAFF.

This clone was seen only once. The chain is built from TRBV4-1 and TRBJ2-3, with D tentatively TRBD1 (6 bases). The V end lost 3 bases, the J end lost 6 bases, and 25 bases lay between the germline ends. Germline V CDR1 and CDR2: MGHRA, YSYEKL. This CDR3 region has 18 residues. CDR3 residues: CASSQGVFHRDVGDTQYF. Written as DNA, the CDR3 is TGCGCCAGCAGCCAGGGGGTTTTTCACAGGGATGTGGGGGATACGCAGTATTTT.

V gene TRBV29-1 combines with J gene TRBJ1-2; no firm D call. CDR1 SQVTM and CDR2 ANQGSEA come from the germline V gene. The CDR3 sequence is 13 residues long. The ends were cut back, 7 bases at V and 2 bases at J, with 14 bases in the middle. The CDR3 DNA reads TGCAGCGCCCGATGGACTGCCAACTATGGCTACACCTTC. Translation gives CSARWTANYGYTF.

V is TRBV3-1 (or the pseudogene TRBV3-2) and J is TRBJ1-2; possibly TRBD1 for D (6 bases). The V gene lost 5 bases and the J gene lost 6 bases, with 19 bases spanning the gap. The CDR3 has 15 residues. Germline V gene lookup returns CDR1 LGHDT and CDR2 YNNKEL (reference sequence). The CDR3 region is CASSKSGQGKDGYTF. The CDR3 nucleotides are TGTGCCAGCAGCAAAAGCGGGCAGGGGAAAGATGGCTACACCTTC.

The count of this clone is one. This chain uses TRBV2 with TRBJ2-1; D gene uncertain. Trimming stripped 8 bases from V and 2 bases from J, with 10 bases between. Germline V gives CDR1 SNHLY, CDR2 FYNNEI. The CDR3 runs 13 residues. The CDR3 protein is CASVFATYNEQFF. CDR3 bases: TGTGCCAGCGTCTTCGCGACCTACAATGAGCAGTTCTTC.

V gene TRBV11-2 combines with J gene TRBJ1-1; D gene uncertain. CDR1 is SGHAT, CDR2 FQNNGV, per germline. V lost 4 bases and J 0 bases, leaving 6 bases between the germline ends. This CDR3 has 13 amino acids. CDR3 region: CASSSDLNTEAFF. DNA of the CDR3: TGTGCCAGCAGCTCAGATTTGAACACTGAAGCTTTCTTT.

This chain joins TRBV25-1 and TRBJ2-3, with 7 bases identical to TRBD1. This CDR3 has 13 amino acids. V trimming: 6 bases; J trimming: 6 bases; junction bases outside the gene matches: 6. Germline V lookup: CDR1 MGHDK, CDR2 SYGVNS. CDR3 nucleotide sequence: TGTGCCAGCAGAGAGGGGGCGCGGGATACGCAGTATTTT. Its translation is CASREGARDTQYF.

This chain joins TRBV12-5 and TRBJ2-1; 9 positions agree with TRBD2. Germline V gene lookup returns CDR1 LGHNT and CDR2 FRNRAP. V was pared by 7 bases and J by 6 bases, with 10 bases of the junction left unmatched. The CDR3 loop spans 15 amino acids. The CDR3 bases are TGTGCTAGTGCCTTAGCGGGGGCAAAGGGCAATGAGCAGTTCTTC. Protein product: CASALAGAKGNEQFF.

J is TRBJ2-4 and V is TRBV3-1 (or the pseudogene TRBV3-2); 14 bases fit TRBD2. The CDR3 spans 17 residues. V lost 4 bases, J lost 0 bases, and 2 bases stayed unmatched. Germline CDR1 is LGHDT and CDR2 is YNNKEL (reference sequence). This chain's CDR3 is CASSLGLAGGAKNIQYF. Written as DNA, the CDR3 is TGTGCCAGCAGCCTTGGACTAGCGGGGGGAGCCAAAAACATTCAGTACTTC.

CDR3 residues: CASSWTSGNTGELFF. In nucleotides, the CDR3 is TGCGCCAGCAGTTGGACTAGCGGGAACACCGGGGAGCTGTTTTTT. This chain connects TRBV5-1 to TRBJ2-2; 10 bases match TRBD2. CDR3 length: 15 residues. Trimming took 5 bases from V and 1 from J; bases not matched to a gene: 2. Looked up from germline, CDR1 is SGHRS and CDR2 is YFSETQ.

CDR3 sequence: CASSLETTPYEQYF. Here the CDR3 DNA reads TGTGCCAGCAGCCTCGAGACAACACCCTACGAGCAGTACTTC. This chain uses TRBV14 with TRBJ2-7; D remains ambiguous. The V end was cut by 4 bases, the J end by 2 bases, with 12 bases between. The CDR3 has 14 amino acids. Germline CDR1 SGHDN, CDR2 FVKESK.

J is TRBJ2-7 and V is TRBV27; 7 bases are shared with TRBD1. This CDR3 has 14 residues. The trim removed 6 bases at V and 2 bases at J, leaving 7 bases unmatched. Germline CDR1 and CDR2: MNHEY and SMNVEV (reference sequence). CDR3 sequence (DNA): TGTGCCAGCAGCCCCTGGGACAGTACCTACGAGCAGTACTTC. It specifies CASSPWDSTYEQYF.

Turning to this clone: One end of the junction varies from germline; a read error may be responsible. The V gene is TRBV4-3, the J gene TRBJ2-6, with D unclear. In germline, CDR1 is LGHNA, CDR2 YSLEER. The CDR3 covers 20 residues. The CDR3 nucleotides are TGCGCCAGCAGCCAAGACTCAGCTCGCGGACGGGCCTCTAGGGCCAACGTCCTGACTTTC. Translated, it gives CASSQDSARGRASRANVLTF.

With respect to this clone: The same CDR3 can be traced to other DNA sequences in this sample. The chain carries TRBV6-6 and TRBJ2-7; D is undetermined. The V end was cut by 0 bases, the J end by 1 base, with 7 bases between. The CDR3 is 14 amino acids. Germline values: CDR1 MNHNY, CDR2 SVGAGI (reference sequence). This CDR3 is CASSYSGLSYEQYF. In DNA, the CDR3 is TGTGCCAGCAGTTACTCGGGCCTATCCTACGAGCAGTACTTC.

CDR3 sequence reads: CASSQRGTGGLNTGELFF. CDR3 coding DNA: TGTGCCAGCAGCCAGCGTGGGACAGGGGGTTTGAACACCGGGGAGCTGTTTTTT. J is TRBJ2-2 and V is TRBV7-8; 11 positions agree with TRBD1. The CDR3 contains 18 residues. With V trimmed by 5 bases and J by 1 base, 9 bases remained unmatched. The germline V gene has CDR1 SGHVS and CDR2 FQNEAQ.